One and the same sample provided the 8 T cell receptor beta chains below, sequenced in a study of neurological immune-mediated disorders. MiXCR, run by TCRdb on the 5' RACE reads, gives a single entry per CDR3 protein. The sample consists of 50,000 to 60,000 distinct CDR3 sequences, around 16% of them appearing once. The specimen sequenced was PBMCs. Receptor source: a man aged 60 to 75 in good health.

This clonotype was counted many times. CDR3 sequence reads: CASSASGGGSIDLNIQYF. As DNA, the CDR3 is TGTGCCAGCAGCGCCTCCGGCGGGGGCTCGATCGATCTAAACATTCAGTACTTC. The chain combines TRBV3-1 with TRBJ2-4; D is possibly TRBD2 (7 bases). Germline V gene data show CDR1 as LGHDT and CDR2 as YNNKEL (reference sequence). Between the trimmed V and J ends, which lost 5 bases and 6 bases, there was a span of 26 bases. The CDR3 runs to 18 residues. Combining the CDR3 with reference TRBV3-1 and TRBJ2-4 gives the whole variable domain DTAVSQTPKYLVTQMGNDKSIKCEQNLGHDTMYWYKQDSKKFLKIMFSYNNKELIINETVPNRFSPKSPDKAHLNLHINSLELGDSAVYFCASSASGGGSIDLNIQYFGAGTRLSVL.

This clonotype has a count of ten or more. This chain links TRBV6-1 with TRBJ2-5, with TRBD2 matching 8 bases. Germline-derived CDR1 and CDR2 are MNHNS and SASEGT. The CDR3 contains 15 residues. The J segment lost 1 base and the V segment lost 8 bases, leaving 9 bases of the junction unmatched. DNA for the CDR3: TGTGCCAGCGTGGTGGCGGGGGGAACCCAAGAGACCCAGTACTTC. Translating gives CASVVAGGTQETQYF.

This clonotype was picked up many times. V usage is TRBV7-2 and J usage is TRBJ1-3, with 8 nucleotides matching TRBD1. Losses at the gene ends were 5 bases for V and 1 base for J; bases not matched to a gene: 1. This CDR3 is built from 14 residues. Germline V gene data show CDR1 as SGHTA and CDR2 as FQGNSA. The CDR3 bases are TGTGCCAGCAGCCGGACAGGGTCTGGAAACACCATATATTTT. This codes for CASSRTGSGNTIYF.

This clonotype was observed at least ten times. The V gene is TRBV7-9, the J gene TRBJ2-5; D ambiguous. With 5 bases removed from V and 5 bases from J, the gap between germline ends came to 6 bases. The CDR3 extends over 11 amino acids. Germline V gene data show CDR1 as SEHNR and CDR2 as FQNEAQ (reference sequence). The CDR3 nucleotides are TGTGCCAGCAGCCCCACGGAGACCCAGTACTTC. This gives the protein CASSPTETQYF.

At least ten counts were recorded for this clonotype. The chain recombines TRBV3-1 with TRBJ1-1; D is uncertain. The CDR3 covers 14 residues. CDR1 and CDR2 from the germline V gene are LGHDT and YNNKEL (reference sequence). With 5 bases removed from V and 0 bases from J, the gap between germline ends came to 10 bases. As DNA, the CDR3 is TGTGCCAGCAGCTCCATGAATATGAACACTGAAGCTTTCTTT. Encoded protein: CASSSMNMNTEAFF.

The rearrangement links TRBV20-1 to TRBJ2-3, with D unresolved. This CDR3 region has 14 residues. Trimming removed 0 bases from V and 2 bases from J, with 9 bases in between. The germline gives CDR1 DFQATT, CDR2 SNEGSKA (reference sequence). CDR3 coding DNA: TGCAGTGCTAGAGATGTTTGGACCACAGATACGCAGTATTTT. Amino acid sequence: CSARDVWTTDTQYF.

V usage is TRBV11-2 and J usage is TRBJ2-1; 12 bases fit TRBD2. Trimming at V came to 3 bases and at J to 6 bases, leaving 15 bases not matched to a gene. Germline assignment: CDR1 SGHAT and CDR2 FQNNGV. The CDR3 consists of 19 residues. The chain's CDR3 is CASSLGAVLAGGLGNEQFF. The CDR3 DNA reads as TGTGCCAGCAGCTTGGGTGCCGTACTAGCGGGAGGTTTAGGCAATGAGCAGTTCTTC.

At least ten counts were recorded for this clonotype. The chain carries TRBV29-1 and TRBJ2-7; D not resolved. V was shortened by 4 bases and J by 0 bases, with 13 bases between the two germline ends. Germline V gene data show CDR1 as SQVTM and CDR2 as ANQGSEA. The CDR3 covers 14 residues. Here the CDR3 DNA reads TGCAGCGTTGGTACGAGCAAGAGCTCCTACGAGCAGTACTTC. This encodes CSVGTSKSSYEQYF.